The 7 T cell receptor beta chains in this list originate from one sample, sequenced in a study of T-cell memory formation after mild COVID-19. MiXCR, run by TCRdb on the 5' RACE reads, gives a single entry per CDR3 protein. The sample lists over 250,000 distinct CDR3 sequences, around 15% occurring once. Sequencing was performed on PBMCs or a T cell subset sorted from them (not recorded which). The origin of the receptors is a man aged 18 to 30 who had mild COVID-19 (a few samples of this study predate the infection). Cell type and time point are not known.

The V and J genes are TRBV7-9 and TRBJ2-1, with a possible D match to TRBD2 (7 bases). The germline V and J ends were trimmed by 3 bases and 4 bases, with 16 bases remaining between them. CDR3 length equals 16 residues. Per germline, CDR1 SEHNR and CDR2 FQNEAQ (reference sequence). The CDR3 loop is CASSLKWAGAYNEQFF. CDR3 nucleotides: TGTGCCAGCAGCTTGAAATGGGCGGGGGCGTACAATGAGCAGTTCTTC.

The genes are TRBV6-5 and TRBJ1-1; D is uncertain. This CDR3 comprises 11 residues. V was pared by 1 base and J by 11 bases, with 8 bases between. Germline V gene lookup returns CDR1 MNHEY and CDR2 SVGAGI. The CDR3 protein is CASSYLGRAFF. The CDR3 region has the DNA TGTGCCAGCAGTTACTTGGGGAGGGCTTTCTTT.

The chain joins TRBV20-1 to TRBJ1-1, with D hard to call. This CDR3 comprises 14 residues. The germline V gene encodes CDR1 DFQATT and CDR2 SNEGSKA (reference sequence). Trimming took 2 bases from V and 1 from J, leaving 11 bases between them. CDR3 protein: CSARRRGGNTEAFF. DNA for the CDR3: TGCAGTGCTAGACGACGGGGAGGGAACACTGAAGCTTTCTTT.

A few counts support this clonotype. The CDR3 DNA follows: TGTGCCAGCAGCACCGGGACGGAGGTTAATTCACCCCTCCACTTT. It encodes CASSTGTEVNSPLHF. The rearrangement links TRBV7-8 to TRBJ1-6; maybe TRBD1 (5 bases). The V end lost 5 bases, the J end lost 6 bases, and 14 bases lay between the germline ends. The CDR3 contains 15 residues. Per germline, CDR1 SGHVS and CDR2 FQNEAQ.

This clonotype was found many times. V and J are TRBV6-6 and TRBJ1-1, with 7 nucleotides matching TRBD1. This CDR3 has 17 residues. V gave up 0 bases and J gave up 2 bases; unmatched junction bases: 9. Germline-derived CDR1 and CDR2 are MNHNY and SVGAGI (reference sequence). CDR3: CASSYSSSGGSNTEAFF. CDR3 nucleotide sequence: TGTGCCAGCAGTTACTCGAGCTCAGGGGGTAGCAACACTGAAGCTTTCTTT.

The chain links TRBV25-1 to TRBJ1-1, with D possibly matching TRBD1 (5 bases). This CDR3 has 14 residues. Germline lookup yields CDR1 MGHDK and CDR2 SYGVNS. The V and J ends lost 5 bases and 3 bases respectively, with 13 bases between them. DNA of the CDR3: TGTGCCAGCAGTCCCGGGGGGGGTGACACTGAAGCTTTCTTT. Translating gives CASSPGGGDTEAFF. Full variable domain (rest looked up from reference TRBV25-1 and TRBJ1-1): EADIYQTPRYLVIGTGKKITLECSQTMGHDKMYWYQQDPGMELHLIHYSYGVNSTEKGDLSSESTVSRIRTEHFPLTLESARPSHTSQYLCASSPGGGDTEAFFGQGTRLTVV.

The chain links TRBV5-1 to TRBJ1-2; the D gene is possibly TRBD1 (6 bases). CDR1 is SGHRS and CDR2 is YFSETQ in the germline V gene. The CDR3 consists of 15 residues. The V end was cut by 6 bases, the J end by 7 bases, with 22 bases between. CDR3 protein: CASTNPWTVFGGYTF. CDR3 coding DNA: TGCGCCAGCACTAACCCGTGGACAGTATTTGGTGGCTACACCTTC.